This TCR beta chain was captured by sequencing in a study of cytomegalovirus exposure and HLA in healthy donors. The PCR had 60 Vbeta and 13 Jbeta primers. Some clones are missing from TCRdb's copy, which holds only in-frame ones; the method was immunoSEQ multiplex PCR. There are approximately 130,000 clones in the sample; 60% to 75% occur only once, and under 3% lies in the top ten. V gave up 6 bases and J gave up 7 bases; unmatched junction bases: 3. This CDR3 region has 11 residues. Germline V gene sequence: CDR1 MGHDK, CDR2 SYGVNS. Broader study findings: Analyses of presence/absence relied on an assumption of roughly uniform sequencing depth across donors.

Of note for this clone: Its target is unknown.

The sample consisted of PBMCs. This clonotype was obtained from a woman aged 35 to 49 in good health and CMV-seropositive. V is TRBV25-1 and J is TRBJ2-7; TRBD1 aligns across 7 bases. CDR3 sequence: CASRDRAEQYF. CDR3 bases: TGTGCCAGCAGAGACAGGGCAGAGCAGTACTTC.